This T cell receptor (beta chain) was captured by sequencing in a study of blood T cell repertoires in COVID-19. This clone was recorded a few times. Germline V gene lookup returns CDR1 SNHLY and CDR2 FYNNEI. There are 14 residues in the CDR3. V was shortened by 3 bases and J by 1 base, with 6 bases between the two germline ends. Using immunoSEQ multiplex PCR, the repertoire was profiled, and TCRdb retains in-frame clones only, with some absent. The sample yields 250,000 or so clones, around nine tenths seen once. This chain links TRBV2 with TRBJ2-2; no clear D. Sequenced: peripheral blood. The sequence was obtained from a man aged 35 to 55 with active or convalescent COVID-19. In nucleotides, the CDR3 is TGTGCCAGCAGTGATCGGAGGAACACCGGGGAGCTGTTTTTT. Translated: CASSDRRNTGELFF.